This is a list of T cell receptor beta chains from one sample in a study of spatial heterogeneity in lung cancer. TCRdb processed the 5' RACE reads anew with MiXCR; each CDR3 protein has one entry. Of about 5,600 distinct CDR3 sequences in the sample, roughly 7.7% were seen once. The starting material was lung tumor tissue, obtained at surgery. Receptor source: a female donor with early-stage non-small cell lung cancer. CDR3s include the opening cysteine and the closing phenylalanine or tryptophan. Each record gives: J gene, V gene, D gene, CDR3 protein. A D gene is named only where the DNA matches it firmly.

TRBJ2-3,TRBV7-2,TRBD2,CASSVTSGRADTQYF
TRBJ2-3,TRBV7-9,NA,CASSPYTDTQYF
TRBJ1-1,TRBV7-2,TRBD1,CASRRTGGKTEAFF
TRBJ2-1,TRBV7-2,TRBD2,CASSLVGGGKFF
TRBJ1-2,TRBV18,NA,CASSPPGQNYGYTF
TRBJ1-2,TRBV12-3/TRBV12-4,NA,CASSANQGYGYTF
TRBJ1-1,TRBV29-1,NA,CSVLQTHAEAFF
TRBJ1-1,TRBV7-9,NA,CASSLGGIPEAFF
TRBJ2-3,TRBV7-2,TRBD2,CASSSAGRPGDTQYF
TRBJ2-7,TRBV20-1,NA,CSAREISRDQPYEQYF
TRBJ1-2,TRBV6-5,NA,CASSYYRDGYGYTF
TRBJ2-1,TRBV14,TRBD1,CASSQDRGRFYNEQFF
TRBJ2-7,TRBV28,NA,CASRPHREGQYF
TRBJ2-4,TRBV4-3,NA,CASSHEFLAKNIQYF
TRBJ2-7,TRBV7-2,NA,CASSFRESSYEQYF
TRBJ2-5,TRBV29-1,NA,CSVRAVQETQYF